This TCR beta chain was recovered during a study of CD8 T cells in ankylosing spondylitis. The study's findings and limits: Reportedly, matched ankylosing spondylitis synovial fluid was significantly enriched for disease-linked clones. Peripheral blood held disease-linked clones only at relatively low frequency, and these were CD8+. Several of the motif variants were reported before in synovial fluid and blood from reactive arthritis.

Library preparation for TCR beta used quantitative 5'-RACE with molecular barcodes. TCRdb used MiXCR to reprocess the 5' RACE reads, holding one entry per CDR3 protein. The sample has 200,000 to 300,000 distinct CDR3 sequences, 8% to 11% seen once. This clonotype was counted between two and nine times. Its antigen is unknown. V was cut by 3 bases and J by 2 bases, with 4 bases left in between. The CDR3 consists of 11 residues. Germline CDR1 is SQVTM and CDR2 is ANQGSEA. Sequencing used blood, either unsorted or a sorted T cell fraction (not recorded which). The V gene is TRBV29-1, the J gene TRBJ1-1, with D uncertain. This receptor was obtained from a male donor with ankylosing spondylitis or in good health (not recorded which). CDR3 bases: TGCAGCGTTGAGGATAACACTGAAGCTTTCTTT. This sequence encodes CSVEDNTEAFF.